These 10 T cell receptor beta chains share one sample of origin, sequenced in a study of OX40 agonist ivuxolimab in advanced cancers. Sequencing was performed with immunoSEQ multiplex PCR; in TCRdb, only in-frame clones are kept and a portion is missing. The sample lists about 72,000 clones, around four fifths occurring once. The material was CD4+ or CD8+ T cells sorted from blood, obtained in a trial of the OX40 agonist ivuxolimab. The receptors shown here come from an adult with an advanced solid tumor such as melanoma, head and neck, liver or kidney cancer.

The chain is built from TRBV2 and TRBJ1-1, with D unresolved. The CDR3 runs 13 residues. V shed 6 bases and J shed 0 bases, with 8 bases lying between them. The V gene's germline CDR1 is SNHLY and CDR2 FYNNEI. The CDR3 bases are TGTGCCAGCAGGCCCGAGGTGAACACTGAAGCTTTCTTT. Encoded protein: CASRPEVNTEAFF. Drawing the rest from reference TRBV2 and TRBJ1-1, the complete variable domain is EPEVTQTPSHQVTQMGQEVILRCVPISNHLYFYWYRQILGQKVEFLVSFYNNEISEKSEIFDDQFSVERPDGSNFTLKIRSTKLEDSAMYFCASRPEVNTEAFFGQGTRLTVV.

CDR3 region: CASSLEADQPQHF. CDR3 bases: TGTGCCAGCAGCTTAGAAGCGGACCAGCCCCAGCATTTT. The genes are TRBV7-2 and TRBJ1-5; D ambiguous. V was pared by 1 base and J by 7 bases, with 8 bases between. This CDR3 has 13 amino acids. CDR1 is SGHTA, CDR2 FQGNSA, per germline.

This clone was detected once. The chain combines TRBV21-1 with TRBJ2-3; TRBD2 reflects the table's D call only, with no check against the DNA. TRBV21-1 counts as a pseudogene. The CDR3 has 18 residues. The CDR3 DNA sequence: TGTGCCAGCAGCAAAGCGATGTATACGGGAGGGTACCCAGATACGCAGTATTTT. Its protein is CASSKAMYTGGYPDTQYF.

This chain connects TRBV5-4 to TRBJ2-2; D is ambiguous. Trimming removed 4 bases from V and 3 bases from J, with 10 bases in between. This CDR3 comprises 14 residues. Germline V gives CDR1 SGHNT, CDR2 YYREEE (reference sequence). The chain's CDR3 is CASSHLTYTGELFF. As DNA, the CDR3 is TGTGCCAGCAGCCATCTAACTTACACCGGGGAGCTGTTTTTT.

Turning to this clone: It may be a read error: a sequence one base away is much more abundant. The same CDR3 can be traced to other DNA sequences in this sample. The chain links TRBV7-2 to TRBJ2-3; D remains ambiguous. Per the germline V gene, CDR1 is SGHTA and CDR2 is FQGNSA. V was pared by 3 bases and J by 0 bases, with 1 base between. The length of the CDR3 is 12 residues. The CDR3 DNA is TGTGCCAGCAGCTTTAGCACAGATACGCAGTATTTT. The encoded protein is CASSFSTDTQYF.

In this sample, this clone turned up many times. The chain has TRBV30 and TRBJ1-2; TRBD1 agrees at 7 bases. V lost 3 bases to trimming and J lost 7 bases; unmatched junction nucleotides: 8. The V gene's germline CDR1 is GTSNPN and CDR2 SVGIG (reference sequence). This CDR3 region has 13 residues. Here the CDR3 DNA reads TGTGCCTGGAGCGTGGGACAGTGGCCTGGCTACACCTTC. Residues: CAWSVGQWPGYTF.

The V gene is TRBV10-2, the J gene TRBJ2-5; 7 bases fit TRBD1. Germline loops: CDR1 WSHSY, CDR2 SAAADI. This CDR3 is 14 amino acids long. The trim removed 7 bases at V and 5 bases at J, leaving 10 bases unmatched. The CDR3 reads CASNPTGFGETQYF. The DNA for the CDR3 is TGCGCCAGCAACCCGACAGGGTTCGGTGAGACCCAGTACTTC.

The rearrangement joins TRBV4-3 to TRBJ2-5; a possible D gene is TRBD1 (5 bases). Germline V gene sequence: CDR1 LGHNA, CDR2 YSLEER. This CDR3 has 15 amino acids. V lost 4 bases to trimming and J lost 1 base, with 13 bases between them. CDR3 protein: CASSRTQQAQETQYF. CDR3 DNA: TGCGCCAGCAGCCGAACTCAACAGGCCCAAGAGACCCAGTACTTC.

The chain combines TRBV15 with TRBJ2-3; 7 bases agree with TRBD1. This CDR3 is built from 15 residues. The V gene's germline CDR1 is LNHNV and CDR2 YYDKDF (reference sequence). Unmatched junction bases numbered 3, after V lost 0 bases and J lost 3 bases. Written as DNA, the CDR3 is TGTGCCACCAGCAGAGATCAACAGGGGACAGATACGCAGTATTTT. Translation gives CATSRDQQGTDTQYF.

The gene calls are TRBV28 and TRBJ2-1; TRBD1 matches at 11 bases. The length of the CDR3 is 13 residues. CDR1 and CDR2 (germline): MDHEN, SYDVKM. Trimming at V came to 11 bases and at J to 7 bases, leaving 7 bases not matched to a gene. The CDR3 DNA sequence: TGTGCCGTACCGGGACAGGGGGTAAATGAGCAGTTCTTC. Its translation: CAVPGQGVNEQFF.